Presented here are 27 T cell receptor beta chains from one specimen sequenced in a study of neurological immune-mediated disorders. TCRdb re-derived calls from the 5' RACE reads in MiXCR, one entry per CDR3 protein. The sample consists of approximately 46,000 distinct CDR3 sequences, over 8% of them appearing once. As to time point: longitudinal time-point 1 (baseline). The specimen was PBMCs. The receptors were gathered from a woman aged 40 to 50 in good health.

This clonotype was seen many times. The chain employs TRBV7-9 and TRBJ1-5; the match to TRBD1 covers 7 bases. The germline V gene encodes CDR1 SEHNR and CDR2 FQNEAQ (reference sequence). This CDR3 has 16 amino acids. The trim removed 0 bases at V and 5 bases at J, leaving 7 bases unmatched. The CDR3 DNA reads TGTGCCAGCAGCTTAGCGGACAGGCCACAGGATCAGCCCCAGCATTTT. The encoded protein is CASSLADRPQDQPQHF.

This clonotype appeared many times. The chain is built from TRBV4-3 and TRBJ1-5; D gene ambiguous. Germline CDR1 and CDR2: LGHNA and YSLEER. Trimming left V 0 bases short and J 5 bases short, with 5 bases between. The CDR3 runs 13 residues. This chain's CDR3 is CASSQDTHQPQHF. The CDR3 nucleotides are TGCGCCAGCAGCCAAGATACTCATCAGCCCCAGCATTTT.

In this sample, this clonotype turned up once. The chain uses TRBV7-9 and TRBJ1-1; D ambiguous. CDR3 length: 14 amino acids. Germline V gene sequence: CDR1 SEHNR, CDR2 FQNEAQ (reference sequence). The ends were cut back, 7 bases at V and 6 bases at J, with 18 bases in the middle. For the CDR3, the DNA is TGTGCCAGCACCACCGGACGGGTGGGAGCTGAAGCTTTCTTT. Its translation: CASTTGRVGAEAFF.

This clonotype has at least ten counts. The chain has TRBV29-1 and TRBJ2-3; 7 positions agree with TRBD1. Germline CDR1 SQVTM, CDR2 ANQGSEA. The length of the CDR3 is 14 residues. The V and J ends lost 5 bases and 3 bases, in that order; junction bases with no gene match: 8. CDR3 bases: TGCAGCGTTTACTTACAGGGGTGGACAGATACGCAGTATTTT. This sequence encodes CSVYLQGWTDTQYF.

The rearrangement uses TRBV29-1 and TRBJ1-1; unclear D gene. Trimming pared 7 bases from V and 7 bases from J, leaving 13 bases between. This CDR3 region has 11 residues. The germline V gene encodes CDR1 SQVTM and CDR2 ANQGSEA. The chain's CDR3 is CSAPVDGEAFF. The CDR3, as DNA: TGCAGCGCCCCAGTGGACGGTGAAGCTTTCTTT.

Remarks on this clonotype: Germline is not matched at one junction end, which may reflect a read error. V usage is TRBV20-1 and J usage is TRBJ2-6; D unresolved. CDR1 and CDR2 from the germline V gene are DFQATT and SNEGSKA (reference sequence). The CDR3 runs 14 residues. As DNA, the CDR3 is TGCAGTGCACCCGTAGGCTCTGGGGTCAACGTCCTGACTTTC. Encoded protein: CSAPVGSGVNVLTF.

Ten or more counts support this clonotype. J is TRBJ1-2 and V is TRBV20-1, with 7 bases fitting TRBD1. The CDR3 is 14 amino acids. Germline V gene data show CDR1 as DFQATT and CDR2 as SNEGSKA (reference sequence). J was trimmed by 4 bases and V by 2 bases; bases with no gene match: 7. CDR3 coding DNA: TGCAGTGCTAGAACGTCGGCAGGGGGCTATGGCTACACCTTC. It yields the protein CSARTSAGGYGYTF.

In its sample, this clonotype was seen many times. The genes are TRBV24-1 and TRBJ2-5; no definite D call. Trimming took 8 bases from V and 1 from J, leaving 7 bases between them. The CDR3 is made up of 12 amino acids. Germline CDR1 is KGHDR and CDR2 is SFDVKD. This CDR3 is CATTDFQETQYF. Here the CDR3 DNA reads TGTGCCACCACGGATTTCCAAGAGACCCAGTACTTC.

This clonotype has ten or more counts. The chain joins TRBV5-8 to TRBJ1-6, with 7 nucleotides matching TRBD1. This CDR3 is built from 16 residues. With V trimmed by 5 bases and J by 5 bases, 10 bases remained unmatched. CDR1 SGHTS and CDR2 YDEGEE come from the germline V gene. CDR3 sequence reads: CASRPEGASNNSPLHF. CDR3 in DNA: TGTGCCAGCAGACCGGAGGGGGCGTCAAATAATTCACCCCTCCACTTT. Together with reference TRBV5-8 and TRBJ1-6, the CDR3 gives the full variable domain: EAGVTQSPTHLIKTRGQQATLRCSPISGHTSVYWYQQALGLGLQFLLWYDEGEERNRGNFPPRFSGRQFPNYSSELNVNALELEDSALYLCASRPEGASNNSPLHFGNGTRLTVT.

This clonotype was detected many times. This sequence joins TRBV7-2 and TRBJ1-2; D not resolved. The germline V and J ends were trimmed by 2 bases and 4 bases, with 17 bases remaining between them. The CDR3 has 16 amino acids. The V gene's germline CDR1 is SGHTA and CDR2 FQGNSA. This chain's CDR3 is CASSLTTAATLYGYTF. In nucleotides, the CDR3 is TGTGCCAGCAGCTTAACGACGGCAGCGACCCTCTATGGCTACACCTTC. Full variable domain (rest looked up from reference TRBV7-2 and TRBJ1-2): GAGVSQSPSNKVTEKGKDVELRCDPISGHTALYWYRQSLGQGLEFLIYFQGNSAPDKSGLPSDRFSAERTGGSVSTLTIQRTQQEDSAVYLCASSLTTAATLYGYTFGSGTRLTVV.

This clonotype was counted at least ten times. The V and J genes are TRBV7-2 and TRBJ2-3; D gene ambiguous. The CDR3 is 14 amino acids. Germline-derived CDR1 and CDR2 are SGHTA and FQGNSA. Between the trimmed V and J ends, which lost 5 bases and 0 bases, there was a span of 9 bases. Here the CDR3 DNA reads TGTGCCAGCAGCAGAGCGAGAAGCACAGATACGCAGTATTTT. Translating it yields CASSRARSTDTQYF.

This clonotype was found many times. The gene calls are TRBV20-1 and TRBJ2-3; 10 bases are a match to TRBD2. Germline V lookup: CDR1 DFQATT, CDR2 SNEGSKA (reference sequence). The V segment lost 0 bases and the J segment 10 bases; nucleotides outside the gene matches: 10. CDR3 length: 15 residues. The CDR3: CSARDTSGDPSAQYF. The DNA of the CDR3 is TGCAGTGCTAGAGACACTAGCGGGGACCCCTCCGCGCAGTATTTT.

This clonotype was seen repeatedly, ten times or more. The chain employs TRBV20-1 and TRBJ2-7; 7 nucleotides line up with TRBD2. Unmatched junction bases numbered 4, after V lost 2 bases and J lost 6 bases. Germline assignment: CDR1 DFQATT and CDR2 SNEGSKA (reference sequence). The CDR3 extends over 12 amino acids. In DNA, the CDR3 is TGCAGTGCTAGACGCGGGGGAGTCGAGCAGTACTTC. Its protein is CSARRGGVEQYF.

In this sample, this clonotype turned up many times. The rearrangement joins TRBV4-3 to TRBJ1-6, with unresolved D. The V gene's germline CDR1 is LGHNA and CDR2 YSLEER. Trimming shortened V by 1 base and J by 7 bases, and 5 bases separated the two germline ends. The CDR3 totals 13 residues. CDR3 in amino acids: CASSQVPNSPLHF. In DNA, the CDR3 is TGCGCCAGCAGCCAAGTCCCGAATTCACCCCTCCACTTT.

This clonotype was seen many times. V is TRBV5-1 and J is TRBJ1-1; TRBD1 might be the D (6 bases). This CDR3 is built from 15 residues. Germline V gene lookup returns CDR1 SGHRS and CDR2 YFSETQ. V gave up 4 bases and J gave up 4 bases, with 17 bases separating them. The CDR3 nucleotides read TGCGCCAGCAGCGAAATCAGGGGAGCCGGCACTGAAGCTTTCTTT. It encodes CASSEIRGAGTEAFF.

Many counts were recorded for this clonotype. The rearrangement joins TRBV6-5 to TRBJ1-5; TRBD1 aligns across 7 bases. CDR3 length: 14 residues. J was trimmed by 6 bases and V by 6 bases; bases with no gene match: 8. Looked up from germline, CDR1 is MNHEY and CDR2 is SVGAGI. CDR3 sequence reads: CASRPWQGGQPQHF. The CDR3 nucleotides read TGTGCCAGCAGGCCGTGGCAGGGGGGTCAGCCCCAGCATTTT.

This clonotype was picked up many times. This chain connects TRBV3-1 to TRBJ2-6, with D unresolved. Trimming shortened V by 1 base and J by 1 base, and 5 bases separated the two germline ends. This CDR3 has 15 residues. Germline V gene sequence: CDR1 LGHDT, CDR2 YNNKEL (reference sequence). The CDR3 DNA reads TGTGCCAGCAGCCAAGCGAGGTCTGGGGCCAACGTCCTGACTTTC. The encoded protein is CASSQARSGANVLTF. Full variable domain (rest looked up from reference TRBV3-1 and TRBJ2-6): DTAVSQTPKYLVTQMGNDKSIKCEQNLGHDTMYWYKQDSKKFLKIMFSYNNKELIINETVPNRFSPKSPDKAHLNLHINSLELGDSAVYFCASSQARSGANVLTFGAGSRLTVL.

This clonotype was detected ten times or more. The J gene is TRBJ2-2, the V gene TRBV9; perhaps TRBD2 as D (5 bases). Per the germline V gene, CDR1 is SGDLS and CDR2 is YYNGEE. The CDR3 contains 12 residues. Trimming left V 3 bases short and J 8 bases short, with 8 bases between. This CDR3 reads CASSEAVGELFF. For the CDR3, the DNA is TGTGCCAGCAGCGAAGCGGTGGGGGAGCTGTTTTTT.

The chain recombines TRBV6-6 with TRBJ2-2; 14 nucleotides align to TRBD2. Germline V gene lookup returns CDR1 MNHNY and CDR2 SVGAGI (reference sequence). This CDR3 contains 16 residues. V lost 6 bases to trimming and J lost 5 bases; unmatched junction nucleotides: 5. CDR3 protein: CASRGLAGGWTGELFF. CDR3 bases: TGTGCCAGCAGAGGACTAGCGGGAGGCTGGACCGGGGAGCTGTTTTTT.

This clonotype was seen at least ten times. The rearrangement uses TRBV3-1 and TRBJ2-7; 9 nucleotides line up with TRBD1. The CDR3 totals 15 residues. Germline trimming cut 2 bases from V and 7 bases from J; bases unmatched to any gene: 9. Germline assignment: CDR1 LGHDT and CDR2 YNNKEL (reference sequence). The CDR3 bases are TGTGCCAGCAGCCAATTGACAGGGGGTACGAAAGAGCAGTACTTC. As protein: CASSQLTGGTKEQYF.

This clonotype was observed many times. The genes are TRBV28 and TRBJ1-1; D unresolved. The germline V gene has CDR1 MDHEN and CDR2 SYDVKM. CDR3 length: 13 amino acids. Trimming removed 6 bases from V and 2 bases from J, with 10 bases in between. The CDR3 DNA sequence: TGTGCCAGCAGCATACACCGTAACACTGAAGCTTTCTTT. This encodes CASSIHRNTEAFF. Full variable domain (remainder filled in from reference TRBV28 and TRBJ1-1): DVKVTQSSRYLVKRTGEKVFLECVQDMDHENMFWYRQDPGLGLRLIYFSYDVKMKEKGDIPEGYSVSREKKERFSLILESASTNQTSMYLCASSIHRNTEAFFGQGTRLTVV.

Many counts were recorded for this clonotype. This rearrangement joins TRBV20-1 to TRBJ2-3; 11 positions match TRBD2. The germline V gene encodes CDR1 DFQATT and CDR2 SNEGSKA (reference sequence). Unmatched junction bases numbered 7, after V lost 5 bases and J lost 3 bases. The CDR3 consists of 15 residues. The CDR3: CSAQWASGRTDTQYF. The CDR3 DNA is TGCAGTGCTCAATGGGCTAGCGGGAGGACAGATACGCAGTATTTT.

This clonotype was found once. The gene calls are TRBV5-4 and TRBJ1-4, with D possibly being TRBD1 (6 bases). The CDR3 sequence is 15 residues long. V was shortened by 0 bases and J by 5 bases, with 11 bases between the two germline ends. In germline, CDR1 is SGHNT, CDR2 YYREEE (reference sequence). CDR3 nucleotide sequence: TGTGCCAGCAGCTTGGGTATCGGGGGCAATGAAAAACTGTTTTTT. It yields the protein CASSLGIGGNEKLFF.

In regard to this clonotype: This may arise from a read error, as a much more abundant clone is one base away. The chain uses TRBV12-3 or TRBV12-4 and TRBJ1-5, with 8 bases lining up with TRBD1. The CDR3 loop spans 13 amino acids. CDR3 sequence reads: CASSFQGAQPQRF. DNA of the CDR3: TGTGCCAGCAGTTTCCAGGGGGCACAGCCCCAGCGTTTT.

The chain links TRBV3-1 to TRBJ1-2, with D tentatively TRBD1 (5 bases). CDR1 and CDR2 (germline): LGHDT, YNNKEL (reference sequence). The length of the CDR3 is 15 residues. V gave up 0 bases and J gave up 5 bases, with 13 bases separating them. The CDR3 DNA reads TGTGCCAGCAGCCAAGAAGGGGTTTGGTGGTATGGCTACACCTTC. Translating it yields CASSQEGVWWYGYTF.

There are many counts of this clonotype. This chain uses TRBV9 with TRBJ1-1, with TRBD1 matching over 9 bases. V was clipped by 0 bases and J by 2 bases; unmatched bases: 5. Germline V gene lookup returns CDR1 SGDLS and CDR2 YYNGEE. The CDR3 covers 16 residues. CDR3 sequence: CASSVEPQGANTEAFF. Written as DNA, the CDR3 is TGTGCCAGCAGCGTAGAACCACAGGGGGCTAACACTGAAGCTTTCTTT.

This clonotype came up many times. The chain is built from TRBV7-2 and TRBJ2-1; D uncertain. This CDR3 region has 14 residues. Trimming took off 5 bases at V and 7 bases at J, with 15 bases between the two ends. Per the germline V gene, CDR1 is SGHTA and CDR2 is FQGNSA. The CDR3 bases are TGTGCCAGCAGCCTAAGAATGCTTAGGAATGAGCAGTTCTTC. It translates to CASSLRMLRNEQFF.